This is a list of T cell receptor beta chains from one sample in a study of blood T cell repertoires in COVID-19. Only in-frame clones appear in the TCRdb table, and some are missing; sequencing was by immunoSEQ multiplex PCR. This sample has about 75,000 clones, with 74% found just once. The sample was peripheral blood. These receptors were taken from a human donor with acute or convalescent COVID-19. The donor label of this sample is uncertain. The conserved cysteine and the conserved F or W are not part of the CDR3 here.

V: TRBV7-2; J: TRBJ2-7; CDR3: ASSRVPGEQY
V: TRBV19; J: TRBJ1-6; CDR3: ASSPGTGNSPLH
V: TRBV7-8; J: TRBJ2-5; CDR3: ASSLVVLAGVGETQY
V: TRBV11-2; J: TRBJ1-3; CDR3: ASSSNRGGSGNTIY
V: TRBV19; J: TRBJ1-1; CDR3: ASRYGLNTEAF
V: TRBV19; J: TRBJ1-5; CDR3: ASSIDSTGGKQPQH
V: TRBV6-5; J: TRBJ2-5; CDR3: VVASGTGPQY
V: TRBV5-4; J: TRBJ2-1; CDR3: ASSFGGNEQF
V: TRBV6-6; J: TRBJ1-5; CDR3: ASTQGPRGNQPQH
V: TRBV5-1; J: TRBJ2-5; CDR3: ASSGASGGRETQY
V: TRBV2; J: TRBJ2-5; CDR3: ASMTGQETQY
V: TRBV28; J: TRBJ1-4; CDR3: ASSPAGRGLGEKLF
V: TRBV5-6; J: TRBJ2-3; CDR3: ASSLALLSTDTQY
V: TRBV29-1; J: TRBJ2-3; CDR3: SVRLGGGTDTQY
V: TRBV28; J: TRBJ1-5; CDR3: ASSLGRGSNQPQH
V: TRBV2; J: TRBJ1-5; CDR3: ASQDRENQPQH
V: TRBV5-1; J: TRBJ2-2; CDR3: ASRQGNTGELF
V: TRBV3-1/TRBV3-2; J: TRBJ2-3; CDR3: ASSQDGGATDTQY
V: TRBV9; J: TRBJ1-6; CDR3: ASSSGTGESPLH
V: TRBV24-1; J: TRBJ2-5; CDR3: ATSDTLQGAGETQY
V: TRBV11-2; J: TRBJ1-2; CDR3: ASSSTPNYGYT
V: TRBV30; J: TRBJ2-7; CDR3: AWSLGDRDEQY
V: TRBV18; J: TRBJ1-5; CDR3: ASSPGLHSNQPQH
V: TRBV7-2; J: TRBJ1-3; CDR3: ASSLGGQGVGNTIY
V: TRBV7-2; J: TRBJ2-7; CDR3: ASSLGGSAYEQY
V: TRBV3-1/TRBV3-2; J: TRBJ2-5; CDR3: ASSRRGGQETQY
V: TRBV27; J: TRBJ2-1; CDR3: ASSFAGGNEQF
V: TRBV11-2; J: TRBJ1-1; CDR3: ASSLGGQVGTEAF
V: TRBV18; J: TRBJ1-1; CDR3: ASSPTGGNTEAF
V: TRBV7-2; J: TRBJ1-4; CDR3: ASSRFGGGEKLF
V: TRBV15; J: TRBJ2-1; CDR3: ATSVDSGASSYNEQF
V: TRBV5-1; J: TRBJ1-3; CDR3: ASSSRVGNTIY
V: TRBV25-1; J: TRBJ2-1; CDR3: ASSDPSRGNEQF
V: TRBV9; J: TRBJ2-1; CDR3: ASEGHQLAGVKNEQF
V: TRBV11-1; J: TRBJ1-4; CDR3: ASSLEGSTNEKLF
V: TRBV7-2; J: TRBJ1-3; CDR3: ASSLGHGNTIY
V: TRBV28; J: TRBJ1-2; CDR3: ASSFGYGYT
V: TRBV11-2; J: TRBJ1-2; CDR3: ASSNLWYGYT
V: TRBV2; J: TRBJ1-2; CDR3: ASSEMDRGSSYYGYT
V: TRBV15; J: TRBJ1-4; CDR3: ATSRAGTGREKLF
V: TRBV6-2/TRBV6-3; J: TRBJ1-2; CDR3: ASSRTVGGYT
V: TRBV7-8; J: TRBJ1-6; CDR3: ASTRARYNSPLH
V: TRBV9; J: TRBJ1-3; CDR3: ASSEQGLAGNTIY
V: TRBV7-9; J: TRBJ2-1; CDR3: ASSYTGRGYNEQF
V: TRBV30; J: TRBJ2-1; CDR3: ALSIHSGTYNEQF